One sample yielded the 9 T cell receptor beta chains listed below, sequenced in a study of blood T cell repertoires in COVID-19. Produced via immunoSEQ multiplex PCR; TCRdb's table is partial and in-frame only. Seen here are approximately 350,000 clones, around 88% observed once, and the top ten hold 7.1%. Input material: peripheral blood. The receptors stem from a woman aged 55-69 years with COVID-19, enrolled during active disease.

The V call is TRBV9, the J call TRBJ1-5; no definite D call. The CDR3 contains 17 residues. CDR1 and CDR2 from the germline V gene are SGDLS and YYNGEE. V was cut by 3 bases and J by 1 base, with 17 bases left in between. The DNA for the CDR3 is TGTGCCAGCAGCGCCCTCCTACCACCAATGAGCAATCAGCCCCAGCATTTT. Amino acid sequence: CASSALLPPMSNQPQHF.

The chain has TRBV29-1 and TRBJ1-1; 12 bases fit TRBD1. The V segment lost 3 bases and the J segment 3 bases; nucleotides outside the gene matches: 5. Germline loops: CDR1 SQVTM, CDR2 ANQGSEA. This CDR3 has 15 residues. CDR3 DNA: TGCAGCGTTGAGGGACAGGGGGCTGTAGACACTGAAGCTTTCTTT. This codes for CSVEGQGAVDTEAFF.

This clone appeared once. The J gene is TRBJ1-6, the V gene TRBV10-3; possibly TRBD1 for D (6 bases). The germline V and J ends were trimmed by 4 bases and 7 bases, with 17 bases remaining between them. CDR1 and CDR2 from the germline V gene are ENHRY and SYGVKD. The CDR3 extends over 16 amino acids. The CDR3 is CAISAYSGQGNSPLHF. The CDR3 coding sequence is TGTGCCATCAGTGCTTATTCGGGGCAGGGGAATTCACCCCTCCACTTT.

The chain joins TRBV2 to TRBJ2-2, with 13 bases fitting TRBD2. J gave up 5 bases and V 6 bases, and 6 bases lay outside the gene matches. The CDR3 is 16 amino acids. CDR1 is SNHLY, CDR2 FYNNEI, per germline. The CDR3: CASRSTSGGATGELFF. CDR3 DNA: TGTGCCAGCAGGTCAACTAGCGGGGGGGCGACCGGGGAGCTGTTTTTT.

The genes are TRBV6-5 and TRBJ2-7; TRBD1 matches at 7 bases. The V segment lost 2 bases and the J segment 7 bases; nucleotides outside the gene matches: 5. Germline values: CDR1 MNHEY, CDR2 SVGAGI. CDR3 length: 13 residues. In DNA form, the CDR3 reads TGTGCCAGCAGTTACGAACAGGGGTGGGAGCAGTACTTC. Translation gives CASSYEQGWEQYF.

V gene TRBV2 combines with J gene TRBJ1-3, with 9 bases aligning to TRBD1. This CDR3 region has 16 residues. The V gene end was trimmed by 6 bases and the J gene end by 0 bases; junction bases not matched to a gene: 6. Germline assignment: CDR1 SNHLY and CDR2 FYNNEI. CDR3 sequence: CASREGQGFSGNTIYF. CDR3 nucleotide sequence: TGTGCCAGCAGGGAGGGACAGGGATTCTCTGGAAACACCATATATTTT.

J is TRBJ1-5 and V is TRBV6-1; TRBD1 is a possible D gene (6 bases). Deletions cut 0 bases from V and 3 bases from J, with 12 bases between. The CDR3 has 16 amino acids. Germline-derived CDR1 and CDR2 are MNHNS and SASEGT. The CDR3 loop reads CASSEARGQYNQPQHF. The CDR3 DNA reads TGTGCCAGCAGTGAAGCGCGCGGACAGTACAATCAGCCCCAGCATTTT.

Written as DNA, the CDR3 is TGTGCCAGCTCACCCTTGAGGATCAGCTCTGGAAACACCATATATTTT. It encodes CASSPLRISSGNTIYF. The chain combines TRBV18 with TRBJ1-3; D ambiguous. The CDR3 has 16 amino acids. Trimming took 3 bases from V and 0 from J, leaving 12 bases between them. Germline loops: CDR1 KGHSH, CDR2 LQKENI.

CDR3 DNA: TGTGCCAGCAGCTCCGGGACAGGGTTTGGGCAGCCCCAGCATTTT. Its translation: CASSSGTGFGQPQHF. The chain links TRBV7-9 to TRBJ1-5, with 9 bases matching TRBD1. Germline assignment: CDR1 SEHNR and CDR2 FQNEAQ (reference sequence). This CDR3 spans 15 amino acids. After removal of 4 bases from V and 7 bases from J, the junction contained 8 bases not matched to a gene.